The 27 T cell receptor beta chains given below trace back to one sample, sequenced in a study of T cell repertoires in cytomegalovirus infection. For these receptors, no antigen is known. TCRdb recomputed calls from the reads with MiXCR, one row per CDR3 protein. The table includes some 57,000 distinct CDR3 sequences, about a third detected once. The material sequenced was PBMCs, sequenced either directly or after in vitro stimulation (not recorded which). The receptors derive from a human donor in good health (CMV status not recorded). Some clones in this sample may be carry-over from other donors' samples.

The rearrangement uses TRBV20-1 and TRBJ2-7; D is undetermined. Looked up from germline, CDR1 is DFQATT and CDR2 is SNEGSKA (reference sequence). The CDR3 runs to 16 residues. The V end was cut by 6 bases, the J end by 0 bases, with 21 bases between. The CDR3 DNA is TGCAGTGCCACCCCTCTAATCCAACTCCTCTCCTACGAGCAGTACTTC. It encodes CSATPLIQLLSYEQYF.

This clonotype turned up a few times. V gene TRBV7-8 combines with J gene TRBJ2-1; 7 nucleotides agree with TRBD2. Per the germline V gene, CDR1 is SGHVS and CDR2 is FQNEAQ. The length of the CDR3 is 14 residues. The V gene end was trimmed by 2 bases and the J gene end by 6 bases; junction bases not matched to a gene: 4. CDR3 sequence: CASSLSGIRNEQFF. CDR3 in DNA: TGTGCCAGCAGCTTAAGCGGGATTCGCAATGAGCAGTTCTTC.

This clonotype was picked up a small number of times. V gene TRBV28 combines with J gene TRBJ1-2, with TRBD1 as a possible D gene (6 bases). CDR3 length: 13 amino acids. The V end was cut by 7 bases, the J end by 2 bases, with 11 bases between. The germline gives CDR1 MDHEN, CDR2 SYDVKM. CDR3 nucleotides: TGTGCCAGCATCGGACAGAACAACTATGGCTACACCTTC. It encodes CASIGQNNYGYTF.

The chain joins TRBV12-3 or TRBV12-4 to TRBJ1-2; unclear D gene. Trimming removed 5 bases at V and 3 bases at J, with 13 bases between. The length of the CDR3 is 14 residues. CDR3 nucleotides: TGTGCCAGCAGTCCCGGTATTGATTACTATGGCTACACCTTC. It translates to CASSPGIDYYGYTF.

The chain links TRBV7-8 to TRBJ1-2; D perhaps matches TRBD1 (6 bases). CDR3 length: 14 residues. V was shortened by 6 bases and J by 7 bases, with 18 bases between the two germline ends. Germline lookup yields CDR1 SGHVS and CDR2 FQNEAQ. This CDR3 reads CASSPGGGPIGYTF. CDR3 coding DNA: TGTGCCAGCAGTCCGGGCGGGGGCCCTATTGGCTACACCTTC.

This clonotype is termed medium-sized (0.01 to 0.1%). The chain has TRBV10-3 and TRBJ1-6, with D uncertain. Germline CDR1 ENHRY, CDR2 SYGVKD. V lost 4 bases and J 6 bases, leaving 10 bases between the germline ends. This CDR3 is 14 amino acids long. The CDR3 spells CAISVEQPNSPLHF. As DNA, the CDR3 is TGTGCCATCAGTGTGGAACAGCCTAATTCACCCCTCCACTTT.

The V call is TRBV7-9, the J call TRBJ2-7; TRBD2 might be the D (5 bases). This CDR3 region has 12 residues. Trimming took 5 bases from V and 2 from J, leaving 7 bases between them. CDR1 is SEHNR and CDR2 is FQNEAQ in the germline V gene (reference sequence). The CDR3 DNA follows: TGTGCCAGCAGCCGGGAAACCTACGAGCAGTACTTC. Encoded protein: CASSRETYEQYF.

This rearrangement joins TRBV7-2 to TRBJ2-2, with 7 bases lining up with TRBD2. The J segment lost 5 bases and the V segment lost 4 bases, leaving 4 bases of the junction unmatched. The CDR3 consists of 14 residues. Germline V gene sequence: CDR1 SGHTA, CDR2 FQGNSA. In DNA, the CDR3 is TGTGCCAGCAGCTGGGGGGGGGGGACCGGGGAGCTGTTTTTT. Its translation is CASSWGGGTGELFF. The full variable domain, in which reference TRBV7-2 and TRBJ2-2 provide the parts outside the CDR3, is GAGVSQSPSNKVTEKGKDVELRCDPISGHTALYWYRQSLGQGLEFLIYFQGNSAPDKSGLPSDRFSAERTGGSVSTLTIQRTQQEDSAVYLCASSWGGGTGELFFGEGSRLTVL.

This chain connects TRBV2 to TRBJ1-5, with no clear D. Per the germline V gene, CDR1 is SNHLY and CDR2 is FYNNEI. The germline V and J ends were trimmed by 2 bases and 9 bases, with 20 bases remaining between them. This CDR3 spans 16 amino acids. CDR3 DNA: TGTGCCAGCAGTGAATCCCGGTCCACGGACGGAGGGCCCCAGCATTTT. Encoded protein: CASSESRSTDGGPQHF.

The gene calls are TRBV15 and TRBJ2-5; D uncertain. The ends were cut back, 0 bases at V and 5 bases at J, with 7 bases in the middle. Looked up from germline, CDR1 is LNHNV and CDR2 is YYDKDF (reference sequence). The CDR3 is made up of 13 amino acids. DNA for the CDR3: TGTGCCACCAGCAGAGATTCCCAGGAGACCCAGTACTTC. This translates into CATSRDSQETQYF.

This clonotype has more than one count but fewer than ten. V gene TRBV12-5 combines with J gene TRBJ1-2, with D unresolved. V was pared by 1 base and J by 4 bases, with 13 bases between. The CDR3 runs to 15 residues. CDR1 and CDR2 from the germline V gene are LGHNT and FRNRAP. In DNA form, the CDR3 reads TGTGCTAGTGGTTTGGCGTCAGTACCCCTCTATGGCTACACCTTC. Amino acid sequence: CASGLASVPLYGYTF. The complete variable domain, with remaining parts taken from reference TRBV12-5 and TRBJ1-2, reads DARVTQTPRHKVTEMGQEVTMRCQPILGHNTVFWYRQTMMQGLELLAYFRNRAPLDDSGMPKDRFSAEMPDATLATLKIQPSEPRDSAVYFCASGLASVPLYGYTFGSGTRLTVV.

This clonotype showed up just a few times. The chain links TRBV12-3 or TRBV12-4 to TRBJ1-1; D is undetermined. This CDR3 is built from 13 residues. The germline V and J ends were trimmed by 5 bases and 1 base, with 8 bases remaining between them. DNA for the CDR3: TGTGCCAGCAGTCTAATGGGGAACACTGAAGCTTTCTTT. Amino acids: CASSLMGNTEAFF.

The chain employs TRBV10-3 and TRBJ2-2, with 15 nucleotides matching TRBD2. CDR1 is ENHRY, CDR2 SYGVKD, per germline. Trimming removed 7 bases from V and 3 bases from J; junction bases left unmatched: 9. The CDR3 totals 18 residues. This chain's CDR3 is CAIKGTSGGPWDTGELFF. In nucleotides, the CDR3 is TGTGCCATCAAGGGGACTAGCGGGGGGCCTTGGGACACCGGGGAGCTGTTTTTT.

This clonotype was counted between two and nine times. This chain uses TRBV12-3 or TRBV12-4 with TRBJ2-7, with a tentative D call TRBD2 (5 bases). The CDR3 is 13 residues long. V gave up 5 bases and J gave up 1 base, with 9 bases separating them. As DNA, the CDR3 is TGTGCCAGCAGTCCTCGGACTTCCTACGAGCAGTACTTC. Encoded protein: CASSPRTSYEQYF.

In this sample, this clonotype turned up many times. The chain has TRBV7-2 and TRBJ2-2, with D perhaps TRBD2 (5 bases). V was trimmed by 3 bases and J by 0 bases, leaving 8 bases between them. Germline loops: CDR1 SGHTA, CDR2 FQGNSA. This CDR3 is built from 15 residues. The CDR3 sequence: CASSFSVANTGELFF. The CDR3 DNA is TGTGCCAGCAGCTTTAGCGTTGCGAACACCGGGGAGCTGTTTTTT.

The chain has TRBV4-1 and TRBJ1-6; no reliable D call. V lost 1 base and J 0 bases, leaving 13 bases between the germline ends. This CDR3 has 18 residues. Germline CDR1 reads MGHRA; CDR2 reads YSYEKL. The CDR3 DNA is TGCGCCAGCAGCCAAGTCAAAGGGATTAACTCCTATAATTCACCCCTCCACTTT. Protein product: CASSQVKGINSYNSPLHF.

This clonotype was detected a few times. The chain has TRBV5-4 and TRBJ1-2, with TRBD1 matching over 7 bases. The CDR3 extends over 14 amino acids. Germline loops: CDR1 SGHNT, CDR2 YYREEE (reference sequence). V shed 5 bases and J 1 base; nucleotides not matched to a gene: 5. The CDR3 is CASRTGQNNYGYTF. The DNA of the CDR3 is TGTGCCAGCAGAACGGGACAGAATAACTATGGCTACACCTTC.

This clonotype was observed a few times. The chain recombines TRBV12-3 or TRBV12-4 with TRBJ1-5; D remains ambiguous. Between the trimmed V and J ends, which lost 3 bases and 2 bases, there was a span of 11 bases. CDR3 length: 15 amino acids. The CDR3 DNA reads TGTGCCAGCAGTTTCTTTAGGTTTCGCAATCAGCCCCAGCATTTT. This sequence encodes CASSFFRFRNQPQHF.

This chain joins TRBV27 and TRBJ2-3, with 8 nucleotides matching TRBD2. The CDR3 covers 14 residues. The ends lost 11 bases at V and 3 bases at J; junction bases unmatched: 10. CDR1 and CDR2 (germline): MNHEY, SMNVEV (reference sequence). In DNA, the CDR3 is TGTGCCTCAACCTCGGGAGGGAGGACAGATACGCAGTATTTT. This sequence encodes CASTSGGRTDTQYF.

This clonotype was detected many times. The chain has TRBV6-6 and TRBJ2-7; the D is unclear. This CDR3 spans 12 amino acids. V gave up 7 bases and J gave up 4 bases, with 11 bases separating them. CDR1 and CDR2 from the germline V gene are MNHNY and SVGAGI (reference sequence). The DNA for the CDR3 is TGTGCCAGCAACGAAAACAGATACGAGCAGTACTTC. This encodes CASNENRYEQYF.

This chain connects TRBV3-1 to TRBJ2-1; D is possibly TRBD1 (5 bases). V shed 0 bases and J shed 7 bases, with 7 bases lying between them. The CDR3 covers 13 residues. Germline V gene lookup returns CDR1 LGHDT and CDR2 YNNKEL (reference sequence). For the CDR3, the DNA is TGTGCCAGCAGCCAAGATTCAGGGAATGAGCAGTTCTTC. This codes for CASSQDSGNEQFF.

This rearrangement joins TRBV20-1 to TRBJ2-2; maybe TRBD1 (5 bases). CDR3 length equals 14 residues. CDR1 and CDR2 from the germline V gene are DFQATT and SNEGSKA (reference sequence). V was pared by 3 bases and J by 3 bases, with 11 bases between. This CDR3 reads CSASQGADTGELFF. The CDR3 nucleotides are TGCAGTGCTAGTCAGGGCGCTGACACCGGGGAGCTGTTTTTT.

Only a few counts were recorded for this clonotype. The chain links TRBV7-8 to TRBJ1-6; D is unclear. V shed 7 bases and J shed 8 bases, with 12 bases lying between them. CDR1 is SGHVS, CDR2 FQNEAQ, per germline. There are 13 residues in the CDR3. CDR3 residues: CASTPFGDSPLHF. The CDR3 DNA reads TGTGCCAGCACCCCGTTTGGGGATTCACCCCTCCACTTT.

This clonotype has a handful of counts. The rearrangement links TRBV7-8 to TRBJ2-1; D remains unclear. Looked up from germline, CDR1 is SGHVS and CDR2 is FQNEAQ. CDR3 length: 14 amino acids. Trimming pared 5 bases from V and 5 bases from J, leaving 13 bases between. CDR3: CASSLGRANNEQFF. CDR3 nucleotides: TGTGCCAGCAGCCTAGGTCGGGCGAACAATGAGCAGTTCTTC.

The chain couples TRBV20-1 to TRBJ1-5; D is possibly TRBD1 (6 bases). The V and J ends lost 5 bases and 6 bases respectively, with 17 bases between them. This CDR3 is 14 amino acids long. Per the germline V gene, CDR1 is DFQATT and CDR2 is SNEGSKA (reference sequence). DNA of the CDR3: TGCAGTGCTGCTCGGGGGGGCCCGAGTCAGCCCCAGCATTTT. It translates to CSAARGGPSQPQHF.

CDR3 sequence reads: CASSSRTSSYNEQFF. The CDR3 DNA is TGTGCCAGCAGCTCAAGGACTAGCTCCTACAATGAGCAGTTCTTC. The V call is TRBV7-2, the J call TRBJ2-1, with 7 bases that match TRBD2. This CDR3 has 15 residues. Germline V gene lookup returns CDR1 SGHTA and CDR2 FQGNSA. V shed 4 bases, J shed 0 bases, and the junction held 3 bases outside the gene matches.

This chain connects TRBV11-2 to TRBJ2-6, with D tentatively TRBD1 (6 bases). Trimming took 3 bases from V and 0 from J, leaving 12 bases between them. Germline CDR1 is SGHAT and CDR2 is FQNNGV. CDR3 length: 17 amino acids. This CDR3 is CASSLRTALSGANVLTF. CDR3 bases: TGTGCCAGCAGCTTGAGGACAGCCCTCTCTGGGGCCAACGTCCTGACTTTC.